A single sample gave rise to the 26 T cell receptor beta chains below, sequenced in a study of blood T cell repertoires in COVID-19. TCRdb keeps only in-frame clones here, not all; method: immunoSEQ multiplex PCR. The data contain about 150,000 clones, 83% of them singletons. Sequences were obtained from peripheral blood. All receptors derive from a woman in her fifties or sixties with COVID-19, enrolled during active disease.

The genes are TRBV7-9 and TRBJ2-5; no reliable D call. The CDR3 totals 15 residues. Germline CDR1 is SEHNR and CDR2 is FQNEAQ (reference sequence). Trimming left V 5 bases short and J 2 bases short, with 15 bases between. CDR3: CASSVYLEVQETQYF. As DNA, the CDR3 is TGTGCCAGCAGCGTCTACCTAGAAGTACAAGAGACCCAGTACTTC. Full variable domain (rest looked up from reference TRBV7-9 and TRBJ2-5): DTGVSQNPRHKITKRGQNVTFRCDPISEHNRLYWYRQTLGQGPEFLTYFQNEAQLEKSRLLSDRFSAERPKGSFSTLEIQRTEQGDSAMYLCASSVYLEVQETQYFGPGTRLLVL.

This chain connects TRBV19 to TRBJ1-2, with TRBD1 identical over 8 bases. This CDR3 has 15 amino acids. V shed 6 bases, J shed 3 bases, and the junction held 9 bases outside the gene matches. Germline V gene lookup returns CDR1 LNHDA and CDR2 SQIVND (reference sequence). The CDR3 loop is CASSSPGTGYYGYTF. CDR3 nucleotides: TGTGCCAGTAGCAGTCCCGGGACAGGATACTATGGCTACACCTTC.

The chain employs TRBV5-1 and TRBJ2-2, with a possible D match to TRBD1 (6 bases). Germline lookup yields CDR1 SGHRS and CDR2 YFSETQ. The CDR3 length is 15 residues. The V and J ends lost 3 bases and 3 bases respectively, with 12 bases between them. CDR3 loop: CASSSGQHYTGELFF. Here the CDR3 DNA reads TGCGCCAGCAGCTCCGGACAGCATTACACCGGGGAGCTGTTTTTT.

V gene TRBV18 combines with J gene TRBJ1-1; weak D call: TRBD1 (6 bases). Germline assignment: CDR1 KGHSH and CDR2 LQKENI. V lost 0 bases and J 7 bases, leaving 18 bases between the germline ends. The CDR3 consists of 16 residues. CDR3 DNA sequence: TGTGCCAGCTCACCACCTATTACCGCAGGGGAGAGTGAAGCTTTCTTT. The encoded protein is CASSPPITAGESEAFF.

Remarks on this clone: The junction and the germline gene differ at one end; a read error may be behind it. The rearrangement links TRBV18 to TRBJ2-3; 9 nucleotides align to TRBD2. Per the germline V gene, CDR1 is KGHSH and CDR2 is LQKENI. The CDR3 contains 14 residues. The CDR3 here is CATSLAGYTDTQYF. In DNA, the CDR3 is TGTGCCACCTCACTAGCGGGTTATACAGATACGCAGTATTTT.

CDR3 DNA sequence: TGTGCCGTCCGAGACAGCAGCTCCTACGAGCAGTACTTC. Translated, it gives CAVRDSSSYEQYF. The chain combines TRBV6-5 with TRBJ2-7, with a possible D match to TRBD1 (5 bases). From germline, CDR1 is MNHEY and CDR2 SVGAGI. The CDR3 runs 13 residues. V lost 11 bases, J lost 0 bases, and 14 bases lay in between.

The chain combines TRBV10-3 with TRBJ2-3; 9 positions match TRBD1. This CDR3 is 15 amino acids long. The germline gives CDR1 ENHRY, CDR2 SYGVKD. V lost 7 bases and J lost 4; bases outside the gene matches: 9. In nucleotides, the CDR3 is TGTGCCATCACCCCGGGACAGGGTATGGCAGATACGCAGTATTTT. It encodes CAITPGQGMADTQYF.

This chain links TRBV19 with TRBJ1-3; no reliable D call. The CDR3 is made up of 14 amino acids. V was trimmed by 7 bases and J by 0 bases, leaving 10 bases between them. The germline V gene encodes CDR1 LNHDA and CDR2 SQIVND (reference sequence). As DNA, the CDR3 is TGTGCCAGTAATCAGCGGGGCTCTGGAAACACCATATATTTT. Translation: CASNQRGSGNTIYF.

This clone came up once. The CDR3 region is CASESWDREFGGYTF. CDR3 coding DNA: TGTGCCAGTGAATCTTGGGACAGGGAGTTTGGTGGCTACACCTTC. The V and J genes are TRBV19 and TRBJ1-2, with 9 bases lining up with TRBD1. J gave up 7 bases and V 8 bases, and 14 bases lay outside the gene matches. This CDR3 spans 15 amino acids. The germline V gene has CDR1 LNHDA and CDR2 SQIVND (reference sequence).

The chain links TRBV2 to TRBJ1-4; no clear D gene. Germline CDR1 SNHLY, CDR2 FYNNEI. CDR3 length equals 15 residues. Trimming left V 7 bases short and J 0 bases short, with 12 bases between. The CDR3 bases are TGTGCCAGCACTCGGTTACCCCCAACTAATGAAAAACTGTTTTTT. Its protein is CASTRLPPTNEKLFF.

V is TRBV19 and J is TRBJ1-1; a possible D gene is TRBD1 (5 bases). Trimming pared 7 bases from V and 5 bases from J, leaving 11 bases between. CDR3 length: 12 residues. Germline lookup yields CDR1 LNHDA and CDR2 SQIVND (reference sequence). In nucleotides, the CDR3 is TGTGCCAGTACGCTAGGGGAAACTGAAGCTTTCTTT. This translates into CASTLGETEAFF.

The chain couples TRBV13 to TRBJ2-2; 9 bases align to TRBD1. The CDR3 has 16 residues. The V gene end was trimmed by 5 bases and the J gene end by 7 bases; junction bases not matched to a gene: 11. Germline V gene data show CDR1 as PRHDT and CDR2 as FYEKMQ (reference sequence). Written as DNA, the CDR3 is TGTGCCAGCAGCGCAACTTTGGACAGGGGTGTCGGGGAGCTGTTTTTT. Translated, it gives CASSATLDRGVGELFF.

The chain employs TRBV6-5 and TRBJ2-7; 10 bases agree with TRBD1. Trimming at V came to 6 bases and at J to 4 bases, leaving 6 bases not matched to a gene. The CDR3 length is 14 residues. Germline-derived CDR1 and CDR2 are MNHEY and SVGAGI. CDR3 sequence (DNA): TGTGCCAGCAGACCCGACAGGGGGCCGTACGAGCAGTACTTC. Translation: CASRPDRGPYEQYF.

This chain links TRBV7-9 with TRBJ2-5; D is perhaps TRBD2 (5 bases). CDR3 length: 13 residues. Trimming took 7 bases from V and 4 from J, leaving 13 bases between them. Germline assignment: CDR1 SEHNR and CDR2 FQNEAQ (reference sequence). The CDR3, as DNA: TGTGCCAGCATACTAGTGGGGTTAGAGACCCAGTACTTC. Translated, it gives CASILVGLETQYF.

The chain's CDR3 is CACRGGGNEQFF. The DNA for the CDR3 is TGTGCCTGTAGGGGTGGGGGGAATGAGCAGTTCTTC. The rearrangement uses TRBV27 and TRBJ2-1; maybe TRBD2 (6 bases). Trimming left V 11 bases short and J 7 bases short, with 15 bases between. This CDR3 region has 12 residues. Germline assignment: CDR1 MNHEY and CDR2 SMNVEV (reference sequence).

CDR3 protein: CASSLQGQRTEAFF. CDR3 nucleotides: TGTGCCAGCAGTTTACAGGGGCAAAGGACTGAAGCTTTCTTT. This chain connects TRBV27 to TRBJ1-1; a possible D gene is TRBD1 (6 bases). The CDR3 spans 14 residues. V was cut by 2 bases and J by 5 bases, with 12 bases left in between. Germline loops: CDR1 MNHEY, CDR2 SMNVEV (reference sequence).

V is TRBV19 and J is TRBJ2-1; 10 nucleotides match TRBD2. The junction had 8 bases not matched to a gene; V was cut back by 5 bases and J by 7 bases. CDR1 is LNHDA, CDR2 SQIVND, per germline (reference sequence). The CDR3 totals 15 residues. For the CDR3, the DNA is TGTGCCAGTAGTGCGTCTAGCGGGAGTGGAAATGAGCAGTTCTTC. Translation: CASSASSGSGNEQFF.

V usage is TRBV27 and J usage is TRBJ2-1, with D uncertain. V dropped 4 bases and J dropped 6 bases, with 13 bases sitting between them. The germline CDR1 and CDR2 sequences are MNHEY and SMNVEV (reference sequence). This CDR3 is 14 amino acids long. The CDR3 loop is CASSSLRFGNEQFF. The DNA for the CDR3 is TGTGCCAGCAGTTCCTTGCGTTTTGGCAATGAGCAGTTCTTC.

The V call is TRBV7-2, the J call TRBJ1-5, with a weak D call TRBD1 (5 bases). The V end was cut by 2 bases, the J end by 1 base, with 9 bases between. The CDR3 spans 15 residues. Germline V gene sequence: CDR1 SGHTA, CDR2 FQGNSA. The CDR3 reads CASSLTQGSNQPQHF. The CDR3 DNA reads as TGTGCCAGCAGCTTAACCCAGGGAAGCAATCAGCCCCAGCATTTT.

In this sample, this clone turned up once. This sequence joins TRBV19 and TRBJ1-3, with TRBD1 matching over 7 bases. The CDR3 extends over 14 amino acids. The germline V gene has CDR1 LNHDA and CDR2 SQIVND (reference sequence). V was pared by 7 bases and J by 2 bases, with 5 bases of the junction left unmatched. CDR3 in DNA: TGTGCCAGTACACAGGGGAGCCCTGGAAACACCATATATTTT. Its translation: CASTQGSPGNTIYF. The variable domain in full, with the rest retrieved from reference TRBV19 and TRBJ1-3, is DGGITQSPKYLFRKEGQNVTLSCEQNLNHDAMYWYRQDPGQGLRLIYYSQIVNDFQKGDIAEGYSVSREKKESFPLTVTSAQKNPTAFYLCASTQGSPGNTIYFGEGSWLTVV.

The chain has TRBV5-1 and TRBJ1-2; D possibly corresponds to TRBD1 (6 bases). Germline loops: CDR1 SGHRS, CDR2 YFSETQ. V was clipped by 4 bases and J by 4 bases, with 14 bases between them. The CDR3 loop spans 14 amino acids. The CDR3 DNA sequence: TGCGCCAGCAGCGACCAGGGGAATGGCTATGGCTACACCTTC. This translates into CASSDQGNGYGYTF.

This clone was detected only a few times. V usage is TRBV2 and J usage is TRBJ1-4, with no clear D. The V and J ends lost 3 bases and 4 bases respectively, with 9 bases between them. CDR3 length: 14 amino acids. The V gene's germline CDR1 is SNHLY and CDR2 FYNNEI. The DNA for the CDR3 is TGTGCCAGCAGTGACGAGGTCTATAATGAAAAACTGTTTTTT. This translates into CASSDEVYNEKLFF.

The V and J genes are TRBV2 and TRBJ1-2; 10 nucleotides align to TRBD1. V was pared by 10 bases and J by 4 bases, with 6 bases of the junction left unmatched. Germline CDR1 reads SNHLY; CDR2 reads FYNNEI. The CDR3 is made up of 13 amino acids. The CDR3 DNA reads as TGTGCCACCCGAGGACAGGGGGTCTATGGCTACACCTTC. Translation: CATRGQGVYGYTF.

The table lists this clone with many counts. V gene TRBV6-4 combines with J gene TRBJ2-1, with 9 nucleotides matching TRBD1. V gave up 10 bases and J gave up 8 bases; unmatched junction bases: 12. The CDR3 has 14 amino acids. Per germline, CDR1 MRHNA and CDR2 SNTAGT. The CDR3 reads CAILRDRVSHEQFF. In DNA form, the CDR3 reads TGTGCCATCCTCCGGGACAGGGTTTCCCATGAGCAGTTCTTC.

This clone came up a few times. The V and J genes are TRBV6-5 and TRBJ1-1; D is undetermined. V gave up 4 bases and J gave up 1 base, with 10 bases separating them. Germline values: CDR1 MNHEY, CDR2 SVGAGI. CDR3 length equals 14 residues. The CDR3 bases are TGTGCCAGCAGTTCAAGACAAACGAACACTGAAGCTTTCTTT. Protein product: CASSSRQTNTEAFF.

This sequence joins TRBV7-2 and TRBJ2-3; D unclear. With 4 bases removed from V and 0 bases from J, the gap between germline ends came to 11 bases. Germline CDR1 is SGHTA and CDR2 is FQGNSA. This CDR3 comprises 15 residues. The CDR3 region has the DNA TGTGCCAGCAGCTCCTCCTATACTAGCACAGATACGCAGTATTTT. Amino acids: CASSSSYTSTDTQYF.